These 7 T cell receptor beta chains came from one sample sequenced in a study of shared clonotypes between healthy human individuals. Clones were sequenced by immunoSEQ multiplex PCR, and TCRdb holds only the in-frame ones, with some missing. This sample has almost 700,000 clones, with about 91% found just once. CD45RO-negative, CCR7-positively selected cells formed the naive CD8 fraction, excluding terminally differentiated effector memory CD45RA+ cells. Sequenced sample: naive CD8+ T cells sorted from blood. The receptors originated from a man aged 25 to 45 in good health.

The genes are TRBV27 and TRBJ2-7; unclear D gene. The CDR3 length is 13 residues. V gave up 3 bases and J gave up 6 bases, with 12 bases separating them. CDR1 and CDR2 from the germline V gene are MNHEY and SMNVEV (reference sequence). In DNA, the CDR3 is TGTGCCAGCAGTTTTGCGACCGGGTCCGAGCAGTACTTC. This translates into CASSFATGSEQYF.

The chain combines TRBV7-9 with TRBJ2-5; D is possibly TRBD2 (7 bases). The V end was cut by 5 bases, the J end by 14 bases, with 21 bases between. CDR3 length: 13 amino acids. CDR1 and CDR2 (germline): SEHNR, FQNEAQ (reference sequence). In nucleotides, the CDR3 is TGTGCCAGCAGCCCTCCGTGGGGGGGCGACCCTTACTTC. Translating it yields CASSPPWGGDPYF.

The chain uses TRBV28 and TRBJ2-3, with 10 bases identical to TRBD2. This CDR3 is built from 16 residues. Trimming took 2 bases from V and 3 from J; bases not matched to a gene: 5. CDR1 and CDR2 (germline): MDHEN, SYDVKM. CDR3 loop: CASSLGTSGITDTQYF. In DNA form, the CDR3 reads TGTGCCAGCAGTTTAGGTACTAGCGGGATAACAGATACGCAGTATTTT.

Concerning this clone itself: This sample includes further DNA sequences coding for the same CDR3. The chain employs TRBV6-4 and TRBJ1-2; 7 positions agree with TRBD1. Germline V lookup: CDR1 MRHNA, CDR2 SNTAGT. V trimming: 6 bases; J trimming: 1 base; junction bases outside the gene matches: 2. The CDR3 sequence is 13 residues long. The CDR3 spells CASRGDSNYGYTF. CDR3 nucleotide sequence: TGTGCCAGCAGGGGGGACAGTAACTATGGCTACACCTTC.

This chain's CDR3 is CASSGREGPYEQYF. In DNA form, the CDR3 reads TGTGCCAGCAGTGGCAGGGAAGGCCCCTACGAGCAGTACTTC. V usage is TRBV25-1 and J usage is TRBJ2-7, with D possibly matching TRBD1 (5 bases). CDR1 and CDR2 from the germline V gene are MGHDK and SYGVNS. The CDR3 covers 14 residues. Trimming removed 4 bases at V and 2 bases at J, with 12 bases between.

This clone has just one count. The chain couples TRBV19 to TRBJ1-5; 7 nucleotides agree with TRBD1. Germline CDR1 is LNHDA and CDR2 is SQIVND (reference sequence). CDR3 size: 14 residues. V lost 9 bases to trimming and J lost 5 bases; unmatched junction nucleotides: 10. CDR3 protein: CASRPGTDYQPQHF. The CDR3 DNA sequence: TGTGCCAGCCGCCCCGGGACAGATTATCAGCCCCAGCATTTT.

V is TRBV5-4 and J is TRBJ2-2; 15 nucleotides match TRBD2. The germline CDR1 and CDR2 sequences are SGHNT and YYREEE (reference sequence). The V segment lost 4 bases and the J segment 4 bases; nucleotides outside the gene matches: 8. CDR3 length equals 18 residues. The CDR3 region is CASSGGLAGGPGTGELFF. CDR3 sequence (DNA): TGTGCCAGCAGCGGCGGACTAGCGGGAGGGCCGGGCACCGGGGAGCTGTTTTTT.